One TCR beta chain is described in this entry. The repertoire was sequenced with immunoSEQ multiplex PCR; TCRdb's copy has only in-frame clones and lacks some. The table includes some 96,000 clones, approximately 86% detected once. The data stem from a study of blood T cell repertoires in COVID-19. Study details: Researchers got acute and convalescent COVID-19 samples from the United States, Italy and Spain.

CDR3 length equals 14 residues. Germline V gene lookup returns CDR1 MDHEN and CDR2 SYDVKM. With 6 bases removed from V and 1 base from J, the gap between germline ends came to 10 bases. The clonotype originates from a man aged 45 to 65 with acute or convalescent COVID-19. The chain couples TRBV28 to TRBJ1-3; D not resolved. What was sequenced was peripheral blood. CDR3: CASSRLRSGNTIYF. The CDR3 nucleotides read TGTGCCAGCAGCCGACTCCGTTCTGGAAACACCATATATTTT.